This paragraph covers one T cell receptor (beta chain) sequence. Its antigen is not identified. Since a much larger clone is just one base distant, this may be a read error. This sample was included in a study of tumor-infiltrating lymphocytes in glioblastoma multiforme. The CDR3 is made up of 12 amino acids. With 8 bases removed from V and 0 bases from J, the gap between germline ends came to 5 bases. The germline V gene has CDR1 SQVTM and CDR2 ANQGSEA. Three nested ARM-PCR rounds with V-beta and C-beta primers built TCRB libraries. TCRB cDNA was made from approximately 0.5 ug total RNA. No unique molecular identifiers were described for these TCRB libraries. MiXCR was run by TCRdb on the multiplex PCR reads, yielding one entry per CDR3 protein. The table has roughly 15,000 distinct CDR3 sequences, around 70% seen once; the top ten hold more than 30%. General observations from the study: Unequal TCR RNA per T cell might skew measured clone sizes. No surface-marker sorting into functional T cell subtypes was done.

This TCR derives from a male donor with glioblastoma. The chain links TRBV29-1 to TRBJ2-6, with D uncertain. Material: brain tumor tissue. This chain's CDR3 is CSINSGANVLTF. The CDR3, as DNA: TGCAGCATCAACTCTGGGGCCAACGTCCTGACTTTC.